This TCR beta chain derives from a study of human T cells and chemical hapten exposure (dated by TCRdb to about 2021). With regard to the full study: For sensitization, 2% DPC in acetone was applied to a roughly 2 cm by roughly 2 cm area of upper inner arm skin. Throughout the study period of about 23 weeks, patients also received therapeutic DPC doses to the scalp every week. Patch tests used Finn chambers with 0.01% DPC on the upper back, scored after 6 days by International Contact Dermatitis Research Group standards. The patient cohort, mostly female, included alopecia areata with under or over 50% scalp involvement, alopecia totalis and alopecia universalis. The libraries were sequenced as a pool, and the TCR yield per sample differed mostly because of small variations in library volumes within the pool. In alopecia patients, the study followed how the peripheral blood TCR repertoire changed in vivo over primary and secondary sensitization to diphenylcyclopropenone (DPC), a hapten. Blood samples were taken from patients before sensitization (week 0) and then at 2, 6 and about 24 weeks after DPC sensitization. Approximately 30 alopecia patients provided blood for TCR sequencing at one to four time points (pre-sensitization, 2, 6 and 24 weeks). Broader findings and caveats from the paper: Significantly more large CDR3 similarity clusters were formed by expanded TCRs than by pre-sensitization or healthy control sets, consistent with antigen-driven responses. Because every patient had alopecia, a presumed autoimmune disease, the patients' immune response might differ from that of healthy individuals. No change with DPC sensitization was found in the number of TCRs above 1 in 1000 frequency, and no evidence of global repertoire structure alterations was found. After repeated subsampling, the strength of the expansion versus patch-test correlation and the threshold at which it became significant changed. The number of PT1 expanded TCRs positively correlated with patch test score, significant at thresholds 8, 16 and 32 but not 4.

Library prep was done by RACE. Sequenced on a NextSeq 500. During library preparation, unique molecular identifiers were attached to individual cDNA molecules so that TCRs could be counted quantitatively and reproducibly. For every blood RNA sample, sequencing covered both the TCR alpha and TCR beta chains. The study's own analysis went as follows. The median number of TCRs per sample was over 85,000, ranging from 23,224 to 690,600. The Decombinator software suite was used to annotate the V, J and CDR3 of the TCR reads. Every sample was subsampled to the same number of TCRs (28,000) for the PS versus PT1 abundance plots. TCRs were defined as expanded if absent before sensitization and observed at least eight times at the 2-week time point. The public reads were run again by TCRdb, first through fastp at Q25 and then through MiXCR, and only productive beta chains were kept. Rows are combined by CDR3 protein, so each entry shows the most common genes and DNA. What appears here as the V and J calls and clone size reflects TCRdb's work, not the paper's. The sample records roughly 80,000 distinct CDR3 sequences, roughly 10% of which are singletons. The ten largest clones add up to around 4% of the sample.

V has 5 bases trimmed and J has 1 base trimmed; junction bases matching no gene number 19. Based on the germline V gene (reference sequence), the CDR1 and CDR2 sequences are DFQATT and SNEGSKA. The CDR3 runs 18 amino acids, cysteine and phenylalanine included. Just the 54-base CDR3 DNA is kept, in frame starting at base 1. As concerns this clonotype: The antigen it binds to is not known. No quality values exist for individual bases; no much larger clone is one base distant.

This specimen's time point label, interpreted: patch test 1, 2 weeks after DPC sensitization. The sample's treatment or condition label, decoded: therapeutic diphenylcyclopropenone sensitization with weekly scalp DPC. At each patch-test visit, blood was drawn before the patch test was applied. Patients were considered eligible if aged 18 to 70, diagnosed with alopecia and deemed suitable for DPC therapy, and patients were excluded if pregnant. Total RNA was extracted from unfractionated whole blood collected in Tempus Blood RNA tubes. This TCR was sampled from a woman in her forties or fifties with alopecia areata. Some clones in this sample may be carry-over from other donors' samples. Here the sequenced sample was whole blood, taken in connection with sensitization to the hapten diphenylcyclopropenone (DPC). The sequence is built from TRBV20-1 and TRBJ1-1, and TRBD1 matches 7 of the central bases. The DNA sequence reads TGCAGTGCTCCCCAGGGGGGGCGCCGAAATAGACAGAACACTGAAGCTTTCTTT. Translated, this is CSAPQGGRRNRQNTEAFF.